This TCR beta chain was recorded in a study of T cell clones after liver transplantation. The assay was immunoSEQ multiplex PCR, and TCRdb's table has in-frame clones only and misses some. This table holds under 130,000 clones, roughly four fifths found once. About this clone itself: A junction boundary mismatches the germline segment, possibly from a read error.

This sample comprised CD4+ T cells from blood, obtained around 50 months after liver transplant. The receptor was isolated from a human patient who received a liver transplant. Some T cells may be provided by the graft donor.

CDR3 amino acids: CASSLDGTSGNTIYF. CDR3 DNA sequence: TGTGCCAGTAGTTTAGACGGGACCTCTGGAAACACCATATATTTT. The chain couples TRBV19 to TRBJ1-3, with D maybe TRBD1 (5 bases). CDR1 and CDR2 from the germline V gene are LNHDA and SQIVND (reference sequence). The CDR3 consists of 15 residues.